These 27 T cell receptor beta chains share one sample of origin, sequenced in a study of CD8 T cells in ankylosing spondylitis. TCRdb passed the 5' RACE reads through MiXCR, listing each CDR3 protein once. The sample carries about 160,000 distinct CDR3 sequences, 15% to 20% recorded once. Sequences were obtained from blood, either unsorted or a sorted T cell fraction (not recorded which). The receptors shown here come from a male donor with ankylosing spondylitis or in good health (not recorded which).

This clonotype turned up a few times. V usage is TRBV28 and J usage is TRBJ1-6; D ambiguous. The V gene lost 5 bases and the J gene lost 4 bases, with 6 bases spanning the gap. The CDR3 consists of 13 residues. In germline, CDR1 is MDHEN, CDR2 SYDVKM. DNA of the CDR3: TGTGCCAGCAGTGTACCTTATAATTCACCCCTCCACTTT. Protein: CASSVPYNSPLHF.

This clonotype was observed a few times. This chain connects TRBV3-1 to TRBJ2-7, with 12 positions matching TRBD1. The CDR3 runs 17 residues. V was clipped by 4 bases and J by 3 bases; unmatched bases: 10. The germline CDR1 and CDR2 sequences are LGHDT and YNNKEL (reference sequence). CDR3: CASSRTGQGALSYEQYF. CDR3 DNA sequence: TGTGCCAGCAGCCGAACGGGACAGGGGGCCCTTAGCTACGAGCAGTACTTC.

This clonotype was seen a handful of times. This chain connects TRBV7-9 to TRBJ1-5, with D possibly TRBD1 on 5 matching bases. The V end was cut by 1 base, the J end by 3 bases, with 10 bases between. The CDR3 sequence is 15 residues long. Germline V gives CDR1 SEHNR, CDR2 FQNEAQ (reference sequence). The CDR3 sequence is CASSLEGRINQPQHF. CDR3 nucleotides: TGTGCCAGCAGCTTAGAGGGACGGATCAATCAGCCCCAGCATTTT.

CDR3 amino acids: CASSIQGRVYEQYF. DNA for the CDR3: TGTGCCAGCAGCATACAGGGGAGGGTGTACGAGCAGTACTTC. The chain has TRBV12-3 or TRBV12-4 and TRBJ2-7; D possibly uses TRBD1 or TRBD2 (7 bases each). Trimming stripped 6 bases from V and 4 bases from J, with 16 bases between. There are 14 residues in the CDR3.

V gene TRBV12-3 or TRBV12-4 combines with J gene TRBJ2-4, with D possibly being TRBD2 (5 bases). V lost 7 bases to trimming and J lost 1 base, with 14 bases between them. CDR3 length: 15 amino acids. The CDR3, as DNA: TGTGCCAGCACCCCCACGTCGGGGGCCAAAAACATTCAGTACTTC. Amino acids: CASTPTSGAKNIQYF.

The V call is TRBV7-8, the J call TRBJ1-1, with D possibly TRBD1 on 6 matching bases. Germline CDR1 is SGHVS and CDR2 is FQNEAQ. The CDR3 is 14 amino acids. V was pared by 7 bases and J by 1 base, with 13 bases between. The CDR3 nucleotides are TGTGCCAGCATGTCGGGACACCAGAACACTGAAGCTTTCTTT. Residues: CASMSGHQNTEAFF.

This clonotype was seen repeatedly, ten times or more. The chain employs TRBV20-1 and TRBJ2-1; 7 nucleotides line up with TRBD2. V lost 6 bases, J lost 0 bases, and 8 bases stayed unmatched. This CDR3 is built from 15 residues. Germline lookup yields CDR1 DFQATT and CDR2 SNEGSKA (reference sequence). CDR3 in DNA: TGCAGTGCAAGACCCCGGGGGGTCTCCTACAATGAGCAGTTCTTC. Translated, it gives CSARPRGVSYNEQFF.

This clonotype was seen many times. The chain carries TRBV25-1 and TRBJ2-5; D is undetermined. Germline CDR1 and CDR2: MGHDK and SYGVNS. The CDR3 covers 15 residues. The V gene lost 2 bases and the J gene lost 2 bases, with 12 bases spanning the gap. As DNA, the CDR3 is TGTGCCAGCAGTGAAGGAAATGGCCTTCAAGAGACCCAGTACTTC. Protein product: CASSEGNGLQETQYF.

This clonotype was seen repeatedly, ten times or more. The CDR3 sequence is CALGGTNYGYTF. The CDR3 DNA sequence: TGTGCTCTCGGCGGAACGAATTATGGCTACACCTTC. The chain couples TRBV28 to TRBJ1-2; D gene ambiguous. From germline, CDR1 is MDHEN and CDR2 SYDVKM. The CDR3 contains 12 residues.

This clonotype has a count of ten or more. The chain couples TRBV12-3 or TRBV12-4 to TRBJ2-3; D is perhaps TRBD1 (7 bases). The CDR3 has 14 residues. Trimming shortened V by 6 bases and J by 3 bases, and 13 bases separated the two germline ends. CDR3 amino acids: CASSRDSGTDTQYF. The CDR3 bases are TGTGCCAGCAGCCGGGACAGCGGGACAGATACGCAGTATTTT.

This clonotype was recorded many times. The rearrangement joins TRBV20-1 to TRBJ1-1; 8 bases line up with TRBD1. The germline gives CDR1 DFQATT, CDR2 SNEGSKA (reference sequence). J lost 11 bases, V lost 2 bases, and 1 base had no gene match. The CDR3 is made up of 10 amino acids. The CDR3 protein is CSARQGAAFF. The DNA for the CDR3 is TGCAGTGCTAGACAGGGGGCGGCTTTCTTT.

Concerning this clonotype: The junction departs from germline at one end; a sequencing error may be responsible. The V and J genes are TRBV9 and TRBJ1-3; TRBD1 aligns across 8 bases. Germline CDR1 is SGDLS and CDR2 is YYNGEE. This CDR3 contains 15 residues. The CDR3, as DNA: TGTGCCAGCAATCCACAGGGGGGATCTGGAAACACCATATCTTTT. Encoded protein: CASNPQGGSGNTISF.

This clonotype appeared many times. This sequence joins TRBV5-1 and TRBJ2-1; 10 bases fit TRBD2. With V trimmed by 2 bases and J by 5 bases, 4 bases remained unmatched. Germline V gene lookup returns CDR1 SGHRS and CDR2 YFSETQ. The CDR3 covers 15 residues. CDR3 in DNA: TGCGCCAGCAGCTTCCTAGCGGGAGCCGACAATGAGCAGTTCTTC. This sequence encodes CASSFLAGADNEQFF.

V gene TRBV6-1 combines with J gene TRBJ2-7, with 10 bases identical to TRBD1. There are 15 residues in the CDR3. Germline-derived CDR1 and CDR2 are MNHNS and SASEGT. The J segment lost 4 bases and the V segment lost 5 bases, leaving 8 bases of the junction unmatched. CDR3 residues: CASSPRDRGFYEQYF. The CDR3 DNA is TGTGCCAGCAGTCCCCGGGACAGGGGTTTTTACGAGCAGTACTTC.

This clonotype was seen a few times. CDR3 in DNA: TGTGCCTGGAGGGCATTAGCGGAGACCCAGTACTTC. This translates into CAWRALAETQYF. The chain is built from TRBV30 and TRBJ2-5; maybe TRBD2 (5 bases). The V end was cut by 3 bases, the J end by 5 bases, with 10 bases between. Germline CDR1 reads GTSNPN; CDR2 reads SVGIG (reference sequence). This CDR3 spans 12 amino acids.

This chain connects TRBV29-1 to TRBJ2-1, with 9 nucleotides matching TRBD2. The germline CDR1 and CDR2 sequences are SQVTM and ANQGSEA. CDR3 length equals 14 residues. J lost 5 bases, V lost 8 bases, and 10 bases had no gene match. CDR3 DNA: TGCAGCCCTCTAGTACTAGCGGGTAACAATGAGCAGTTCTTC. Amino acid sequence: CSPLVLAGNNEQFF.

CDR3 bases: TGTGCCAGCACCGGGGGGTATGGCTACACCTTC. This sequence encodes CASTGGYGYTF. The J gene is TRBJ1-2, the V gene TRBV6-5; D is possibly TRBD1 (5 bases). Trimming left V 7 bases short and J 5 bases short, with 8 bases between. This CDR3 spans 11 amino acids. Germline-derived CDR1 and CDR2 are MNHEY and SVGAGI.

The V gene is TRBV5-6, the J gene TRBJ2-1; possibly TRBD2 for D (6 bases). Germline V gene sequence: CDR1 SGHDT, CDR2 YYEEEE. Trimming removed 5 bases at V and 3 bases at J, with 12 bases between. The CDR3 runs 14 residues. The CDR3 region has the DNA TGTGCCAGCAGGGGCGGAGGGTACTACAATGAGCAGTTCTTC. It is translated as CASRGGGYYNEQFF.

V gene TRBV5-5 combines with J gene TRBJ2-7; 11 positions match TRBD2. Germline V gene sequence: CDR1 SGHKS, CDR2 YYEKEE (reference sequence). Losses at the gene ends were 3 bases for V and 1 base for J; bases not matched to a gene: 18. The CDR3 loop spans 20 amino acids. CDR3 region: CASSSKFVGTSGWTSYEQYF. The CDR3 DNA follows: TGTGCCAGCAGCTCCAAATTCGTTGGGACTAGCGGATGGACGTCCTACGAGCAGTACTTC. Supplemented by reference TRBV5-5 and TRBJ2-7, the full variable domain reads DAGVTQSPTHLIKTRGQQVTLRCSPISGHKSVSWYQQVLGQGPQFIFQYYEKEERGRGNFPDRFSARQFPNYSSELNVNALLLGDSALYLCASSSKFVGTSGWTSYEQYFGPGTRLTVT.

Worth noting for this clonotype: A read error may account for a junction end that differs from germline. This chain links TRBV10-3 with TRBJ1-2, with D perhaps matching TRBD1 (5 bases). The CDR3 length is 13 residues. Germline CDR1 ENHRY, CDR2 SYGVKD. The CDR3 DNA sequence: TGTACCATCAGACCTTACGGGGCCTATGGCTACACCTTC. Its protein is CTIRPYGAYGYTF.

This chain joins TRBV6-1 and TRBJ1-4; D not resolved. CDR3 length: 13 amino acids. V lost 5 bases to trimming and J lost 8 bases, with 12 bases between them. Germline V gives CDR1 MNHNS, CDR2 SASEGT. CDR3 sequence: CASSLRVREKLFF. CDR3 DNA sequence: TGTGCCAGCAGTCTTCGGGTGCGGGAAAAACTGTTTTTT.

This clonotype was seen a handful of times. The chain is built from TRBV2 and TRBJ2-5; 7 nucleotides line up with TRBD1. This CDR3 spans 16 amino acids. The junction had 11 bases not matched to a gene; V was cut back by 3 bases and J by 4 bases. Germline values: CDR1 SNHLY, CDR2 FYNNEI. The CDR3 bases are TGTGCCAGCAGTGAGATGAGACAGGGTGGGGGAGAGACCCAGTACTTC. Protein product: CASSEMRQGGGETQYF. Based on the CDR3 plus reference TRBV2 and TRBJ2-5, the full variable domain is EPEVTQTPSHQVTQMGQEVILRCVPISNHLYFYWYRQILGQKVEFLVSFYNNEISEKSEIFDDQFSVERPDGSNFTLKIRSTKLEDSAMYFCASSEMRQGGGETQYFGPGTRLLVL.

The chain carries TRBV6-6 and TRBJ1-2; D is undetermined. CDR3 size: 14 residues. With 11 bases removed from V and 4 bases from J, the gap between germline ends came to 20 bases. Germline CDR1 is MNHNY and CDR2 is SVGAGI (reference sequence). CDR3 DNA sequence: TGTGCCGGCTCCCCCGCCGGGGAGGCCTATGGCTACACCTTC. This gives the protein CAGSPAGEAYGYTF.

This sequence joins TRBV21-1 and TRBJ2-7; the table gives TRBD2 as D, unverified against the DNA. TRBV21-1 is a pseudogene locus. CDR3 length: 16 residues. The DNA for the CDR3 is TGTGCCAGCAGCAAGGGAGGACATAACCTAGGGTACGAGCAGTACTTC. This sequence encodes CASSKGGHNLGYEQYF.

This clonotype came up a few times. The V call is TRBV29-1, the J call TRBJ2-3; D ambiguous. Germline-derived CDR1 and CDR2 are SQVTM and ANQGSEA. The length of the CDR3 is 16 residues. V lost 3 bases to trimming and J lost 2 bases, with 18 bases between them. The DNA for the CDR3 is TGCAGCGTTGAGGCTTCTAAAGGCCCAAACACAGATACGCAGTATTTT. Its translation: CSVEASKGPNTDTQYF.

This clonotype showed up many times. V usage is TRBV6-1 and J usage is TRBJ1-2; a weak D match, TRBD1 (6 bases). The CDR3 has 13 amino acids. Germline assignment: CDR1 MNHNS and CDR2 SASEGT. The germline V and J ends were trimmed by 6 bases and 6 bases, with 14 bases remaining between them. The CDR3, as DNA: TGTGCCAGCAGCCCGGATTACAGGGATGGCTACACCTTC. Its translation is CASSPDYRDGYTF.

The chain recombines TRBV28 with TRBJ2-4; D is possibly TRBD2 (5 bases). There are 15 residues in the CDR3. The ends were cut back, 5 bases at V and 3 bases at J, with 14 bases in the middle. Germline CDR1 reads MDHEN; CDR2 reads SYDVKM. DNA of the CDR3: TGTGCCAGCAGTGCCCTAAGGGAGCTCAAAAACATTCAGTACTTC. It specifies CASSALRELKNIQYF.